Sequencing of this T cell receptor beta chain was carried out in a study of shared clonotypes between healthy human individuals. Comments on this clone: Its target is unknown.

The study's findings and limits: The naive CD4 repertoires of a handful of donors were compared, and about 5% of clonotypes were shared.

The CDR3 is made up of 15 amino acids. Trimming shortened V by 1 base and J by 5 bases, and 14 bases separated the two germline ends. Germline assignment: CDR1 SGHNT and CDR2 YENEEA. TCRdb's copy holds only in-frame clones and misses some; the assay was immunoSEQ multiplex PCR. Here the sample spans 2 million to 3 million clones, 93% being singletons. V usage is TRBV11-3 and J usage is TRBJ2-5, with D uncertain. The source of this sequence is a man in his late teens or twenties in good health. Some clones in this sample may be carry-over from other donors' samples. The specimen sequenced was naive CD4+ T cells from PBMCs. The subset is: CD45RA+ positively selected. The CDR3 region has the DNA TGTGCCAGCAGCTTAGGAGGTCAGAATATGGAGACCCAGTACTTC. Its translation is CASSLGGQNMETQYF.